A single TCR beta chain is shown here with its context. The CDR3 consists of 16 residues. The V gene's germline CDR1 is SGDLS and CDR2 YYNGEE. V trimming: 4 bases; J trimming: 2 bases; junction bases outside the gene matches: 9. In the authors' workflow: Amplification with reference gene primers provided the estimates of nucleated cell counts. The method was immunoSEQ multiplex PCR; TCRdb's version includes in-frame clones alone and lacks a portion of them. That table gives V, J and clone size, and the DNA gave D and trimming. The profile shows approximately 90,000 clones, approximately 86% of them singletons. This specimen belongs to a study of blood T cell repertoires in COVID-19. Study overall: Samples representing acute and convalescent COVID-19 were sourced from the United States, Italy and Spain. PBMCs, B-cell-depleted T cells, or T cells provided the cDNA or gDNA that made up the material.

This chain connects TRBV9 to TRBJ2-3; 8 positions agree with TRBD1. Sequences were obtained from peripheral blood. This receptor was identified in a man older than 75 with active or convalescent COVID-19. The CDR3 nucleotides are TGTGCCAGCAGCCCGACGGACAGGGAGGTCACAGATACGCAGTATTTT. It specifies CASSPTDREVTDTQYF.